This T cell receptor beta chain appears in the sequencing data of a study of metastatic and nonmetastatic thyroid tumors. Background on the study: Both malignant and benign thyroid patients supplied peripheral blood and tumor or nodule tissue samples, across which the repertoires of these patients were then compared.

Overall study findings and caveats: It was reported that TCR beta diversity was significantly higher in malignant thyroid tumors than benign nodules, in blood and tumor.

There are many counts of this clone. The antigen remains unidentified. Per the original data handling: The authors used CDR3 differences across clinicopathological groups to build a distant-metastasis classifier for papillary thyroid cancer. From the PCR reads, TCRdb re-called clones with MiXCR. The V and J calls, along with clone size, are taken from TCRdb and not from the paper's own processing. The sample shows around 23,000 clones, about 28% of them seen only once. Until they underwent thyroid surgery, no patient had received any treatment. This CDR3 has 16 amino acids. With 0 bases clipped from V and 8 bases from J, the junction kept 4 bases outside the gene matches. Germline CDR1 LGHNA, CDR2 YNFKEQ.

The chain joins TRBV4-2 to TRBJ1-6; 10 nucleotides agree with TRBD1. Sequences were obtained from tumor tissue. The sequence was collected from a male donor with papillary thyroid cancer or a benign thyroid nodule (not recorded which). Some clones in this sample may be carry-over from other donors' samples. The CDR3 region is CASSQEEGQGHSPLHF. The CDR3, as DNA: TGTGCCAGCAGCCAAGAGGAGGGACAGGGGCATTCACCCCTCCACTTT.